Below, one T cell receptor (beta chain) is given with its context. Its antigen remains unidentified. RNA extraction and reverse transcription yielded cDNA as sequencing template. Sequencing was performed with immunoSEQ multiplex PCR; in TCRdb, only in-frame clones are kept and a portion is missing. The table has about 200,000 clones, 60% seen once. Treatment: oral pan-JAK inhibitor, 5-10 mg twice daily. In alopecia areata patients, both lesional scalp punch biopsies and peripheral blood were collected. The germline V and J ends were trimmed by 0 bases and 7 bases, with 10 bases remaining between them. This CDR3 has 13 amino acids. Germline assignment: CDR1 GTSNPN and CDR2 SVGIG (reference sequence). This record comes from a study of CD8+ T cells in alopecia areata. Study-level results: Patients showed less clear TCR sequence sharing than mice, possibly partly because of HLA diversity. Many expanded lesional clones remained in scalp and blood on tofacitinib.

The gene calls are TRBV30 and TRBJ1-5; D is unclear. Sequenced material: CD4+ T cells sorted from blood, taken at week 24, from a patient treated with tofacitinib. The receptor was isolated from a human donor with alopecia areata. CDR3 sequence reads: CAWSVTGLQPQHF. CDR3 DNA: TGTGCCTGGAGTGTCACCGGTCTACAGCCCCAGCATTTT.